The subject of this entry is one TCR beta chain. The target of this receptor is not known. It has no much larger one-base neighbor in the sample; base qualities were not kept. TCRbeta CDR3 regions were amplified from genomic DNA using the immunoSEQ Assay, a bias-controlled multiplex PCR. The authors' analysis ran thus. Within the assay, amplification of reference gene primers was used to estimate how many nucleated cells each sample contained. To quantify the absolute abundance of each unique TCRbeta CDR3 rearrangement, sequence reads were collapsed and filtered. Productive Simpson clonality was computed per sample as the square root of Simpson's diversity index over productive rearrangements. This is the immuneACCESS table as TCRdb keeps it, with only in-frame sequences that have V and J called. A part of the clones is gone; compared with another copy, unresolved V genes explain less than half, and the rest is unexplained. V, J and clone size derive from that table, while D and trimming were established from the DNA sequence. In this sample the table shows 74,000 or so clones, 75% to 90% of which occur a single time. The ten largest clones represent 2% to 2.5% of the sample.

Each collaborating institution followed its own protocols to collect whole blood in K2EDTA tubes. For TCRbeta analysis, collaborators shipped samples in one of three forms: frozen whole blood, isolated PBMCs, or DNA extracted from either of those sample types. The data were obtained in a study of blood T cell repertoires in COVID-19 (dated by TCRdb to the early 2020s). In terms of the full investigation: The collaborator samples originated in the United States, Italy and Spain and spanned the acute and convalescent phases of COVID-19. The repertoires were released in a freely available public database intended as a resource for research on the immune response to SARS-CoV-2. The material from the prospective study consisted of cDNA or gDNA derived from T cells, B-cell-depleted T cells, or PBMCs. The samples were drawn from the first 160 participants of the ongoing ImmuneRACE study and from over 950 subjects provided by 6 global collaborators. A de-identified subject ID, COVID-19 status, age in years and sex were almost always included in the sample metadata. Where HLA class I and class II types were available, the types were taken from metadata supplied by the sample provider, not from assay-based typing. Deeply sampled blood TCRbeta repertoires from subjects exposed to, actively infected with, or recovered from COVID-19 were included in the dataset. The paper's findings and limits, for the study overall: The quantity of clinical and demographic metadata differed by source and by participant and was supplied without curation.

The specimen sequenced was peripheral blood. This clonotype was obtained from a human donor in a cohort sampled during active COVID-19.

The bases read TGTGCCACCGGGAGTGTGAATGAAAAACTGTTTTTT. The encoded protein is CATGSVNEKLFF. The chain is encoded by TRBV10-3 joined to TRBJ1-4; a confident D gene designation cannot be given. CDR1 and CDR2 are read off the germline V gene as ENHRY and SYGVKD. Spanning cysteine to phenylalanine, the CDR3 consists of 12 amino acids. This entry keeps only the CDR3 DNA: 36 bases, framed from base 1. Trimming costs V 10 bases and J 5 bases, and their ends lie 11 bases apart.